Detailed here is one TCR beta chain. From the 5' RACE reads, TCRdb called clonotypes with MiXCR, one entry per CDR3 protein. The repertoire holds some 440,000 distinct CDR3 sequences, with approximately 25% as singletons. The data belong to a study of identical twins. These data also formed part of another study, on T cells expressing NK-cell markers. That source notes: In four donors, these clonotypes also led the CD3+CD56-NKG2C+ fraction. It was still unclear whether expanded NKG2C+ T cell clones were HCMV specific.

The receptor was isolated from a woman between 18 and 30 years old in good health. Source material: CD4+ T cells sorted from blood.

The CDR3 region has the DNA TGCAGCGTTGACGAGAGACTAGCGGGGGGAACAGTAAACAATGAGCAGTTCTTC. Encoded protein: CSVDERLAGGTVNNEQFF. The chain is built from TRBV29-1 and TRBJ2-1; 13 bases line up with TRBD2. Trimming at V came to 3 bases and at J to 5 bases, leaving 13 bases not matched to a gene. Germline CDR1 SQVTM, CDR2 ANQGSEA. CDR3 length equals 18 residues.